Listed below are T cell receptor beta chains from one sample, sequenced in a study of T-cell reconstitution after alpha-beta-depleted transplantation in children. TCRdb re-analysed the PCR reads in MiXCR, keeping a single row per CDR3 protein. The sample yields about 130,000 distinct CDR3 sequences, roughly 10% seen once. The sample in question was PBMCs, mostly from graft donor cells, obtained 180 days after TCRalphabeta/CD19-depleted stem cell transplant. The receptors derive from a girl less than two years old who had a stem cell transplant for combined immunodeficiency, so the T cells may come from the graft donor. Both conserved end residues are part of each CDR3. D genes are given only for firm matches. Clone size, where shown, is once, few, many, or a class for clones that have expanded.

V	J	D	size	CDR3	DNA
TRBV7-6	TRBJ2-2	NA	NA	CASSLGYRPWNTGELFF	TGTGCCAGCAGCTTAGGGTACCGCCCTTGGAACACCGGGGAGCTGTTTTTT
TRBV5-4	TRBJ2-7	TRBD2	many	CASSPGTSGPGREQYF	TGTGCCAGCAGTCCCGGGACTAGCGGACCCGGGAGGGAGCAGTACTTC
TRBV5-1	TRBJ2-5	NA	few	CASSLIEETQYF	TGCGCCAGCAGCTTGATTGAGGAGACCCAGTACTTC
TRBV20-1	TRBJ1-6	TRBD1	NA	CSARRGQGNSPLHF	TGCAGTGCTAGAAGGGGACAGGGTAATTCACCCCTCCACTTT
TRBV19	TRBJ2-2	NA	few	CASTGLWGATGELFF	TGTGCCAGTACGGGCCTTTGGGGGGCCACCGGGGAGCTGTTTTTT
TRBV20-1	TRBJ2-3	TRBD2	few	CSARLAGYTDTQYF	TGCAGTGCCCGACTAGCGGGGTACACAGATACGCAGTATTTT
TRBV6-5	TRBJ2-1	NA	NA	CASSSPRLASSYNEQFF	TGTGCCAGCAGTTCCCCAAGGCTAGCGAGCTCCTACAATGAGCAGTTCTTC
TRBV9	TRBJ1-6	NA	NA	CASSVAVTKYNSPLHF	TGTGCCAGCAGCGTAGCTGTGACCAAATATAATTCACCCCTCCACTTT
TRBV20-1	TRBJ2-3	TRBD2	NA	CSASGGVLTDTQYF	TGCAGTGCTAGCGGGGGGGTACTCACAGATACGCAGTATTTT
TRBV20-1	TRBJ1-1	TRBD1	few	CSARGQGTEAFF	TGCAGTGCTAGAGGACAGGGGACTGAAGCTTTCTTT
TRBV4-1	TRBJ2-6	NA	few	CASSLHDRPPSGANVLTF	TGCGCCAGCAGCCTCCATGACAGGCCACCCTCTGGGGCCAACGTCCTGACTTTC
TRBV12-3/TRBV12-4	TRBJ1-4	NA	many	CASSSALGKLFF	TGTGCCAGCAGCTCCGCTCTAGGAAAACTGTTTTTT
TRBV5-1	TRBJ2-3	TRBD2	many	CASSPGLAGGPSTDTQYF	TGCGCCAGCAGCCCGGGACTAGCGGGAGGGCCCAGCACAGATACGCAGTATTTT
TRBV20-1	TRBJ2-1	TRBD2	NA	CSASGEGPYNEQFF	TGCAGTGCTAGTGGGGAGGGCCCCTACAATGAGCAGTTCTTC
TRBV11-2	TRBJ2-5	NA	NA	CASSLGGPWRGEETQYF	TGTGCCAGCAGCTTGGGAGGGCCGTGGAGGGGGGAAGAGACCCAGTACTTC
TRBV12-3/TRBV12-4	TRBJ2-7	NA	few	CASSFTEGTEQYF	TGTGCCAGCAGTTTCACGGAGGGTACGGAGCAGTACTTC
TRBV7-8	TRBJ2-1	TRBD1	few	CASSLPGQGGDEQFF	TGTGCCAGCAGCTTGCCGGGACAGGGCGGCGATGAGCAGTTCTTC
TRBV20-1	TRBJ2-4	NA	NA	CSARDHYSNIQYF	TGCAGTGCTAGAGATCACTATTCAAACATTCAGTACTTC
TRBV5-5	TRBJ1-5	NA	many	CASSWTFNQPQHF	TGTGCCAGCAGCTGGACATTTAATCAGCCCCAGCATTTT
TRBV10-3	TRBJ2-7	TRBD2	few	CAITLGTSGFGEQYF	TGTGCCATCACTCTCGGGACTAGCGGGTTCGGGGAGCAGTACTTC
TRBV20-1	TRBJ2-4	NA	few	CSARELADLAKNIQYF	TGCAGTGCTAGAGAGCTGGCAGACCTAGCCAAAAACATTCAGTACTTC
TRBV3-1	TRBJ2-5	NA	few	CASSQPSRGQTQYF	TGTGCCAGCAGCCAACCGAGCAGGGGTCAGACCCAGTACTTC
TRBV15	TRBJ2-3	NA	NA	CATSREGGSDTQYF	TGTGCCACCAGCAGAGAGGGTGGATCAGATACGCAGTATTTT
TRBV6-5	TRBJ1-3	NA	NA	CASSYGGGSGNTIYF	TGTGCCAGCAGTTACGGAGGGGGCTCTGGAAACACCATATATTTT
TRBV20-1	TRBJ2-7	NA	few	CSAPRDTYYEQYF	TGCAGTGCTCCCCGGGACACCTACTACGAGCAGTACTTC
TRBV20-1	TRBJ2-1	NA	NA	CSAYGLFDNEQFF	TGCAGTGCCTACGGCCTGTTTGATAATGAGCAGTTCTTC
TRBV20-1	TRBJ2-7	NA	few	CSARGVPYEQYF	TGCAGTGCTAGAGGGGTTCCCTACGAGCAGTACTTC
TRBV20-1	TRBJ2-5	NA	NA	CSASWGETQYF	TGCAGTGCTAGTTGGGGGGAGACCCAGTACTTC
TRBV12-3/TRBV12-4	TRBJ1-1	NA	many	CASSYTSEAFF	TGTGCCAGCAGTTACACGAGCGAAGCTTTCTTT
TRBV29-1	TRBJ2-2	NA	NA	CSVETWGGAGELFF	TGCAGCGTTGAAACATGGGGAGGCGCCGGGGAGCTGTTTTTT
TRBV28	TRBJ2-7	TRBD1	NA	CASSPPGTGTTYEQYF	TGTGCCAGCAGTCCGCCCGGGACAGGGACCACCTACGAGCAGTACTTC
TRBV24-1	TRBJ2-3	NA	few	CATSTGTEFTDTQYF	TGTGCCACGTCTACCGGGACCGAATTCACAGATACGCAGTATTTT
TRBV5-5	TRBJ1-2	TRBD1	many	CASSLAPGQGANYGYTF	TGTGCCAGCAGCTTGGCCCCGGGACAGGGGGCTAACTATGGCTACACCTTC
TRBV15	TRBJ2-7	NA	many	CATSRVQGYEQYF	TGTGCCACCAGCAGAGTTCAGGGGTACGAGCAGTACTTC
TRBV11-2	TRBJ2-1	NA	few	CASSLFRGGLAVKYNEQFF	TGTGCCAGCAGCTTATTTAGGGGGGGGCTAGCGGTGAAGTACAATGAGCAGTTCTTC
TRBV27	TRBJ2-7	NA	NA	CASSFPYEQYF	TGTGCCAGCAGTTTCCCCTACGAGCAGTACTTC
TRBV27	TRBJ2-1	NA	NA	CASSLQGPSYNEQFF	TGTGCCAGCAGTTTACAGGGGCCCTCCTACAATGAGCAGTTCTTC
TRBV20-1	TRBJ2-3	TRBD1	NA	CSAPRQGHAQYF	TGCAGTGCTCCCCGACAGGGTCATGCGCAGTATTTT
TRBV7-2	TRBJ1-4	NA	few	CASSFPGTNEKLFF	TGTGCCAGCAGCTTTCCAGGGACTAATGAAAAACTGTTTTTT
TRBV30	TRBJ2-1	NA	NA	CAWTHRASQNEQFF	TGTGCCTGGACCCACAGGGCTTCCCAAAATGAGCAGTTCTTC
TRBV20-1	TRBJ2-2	NA	NA	CSARGPARRGSTGELFF	TGCAGTGCTAGAGGCCCCGCAAGGAGGGGATCCACCGGGGAGCTGTTTTTT
TRBV6-6	TRBJ2-7	NA	NA	CASTHGQEYEQYF	TGTGCCAGCACCCACGGGCAGGAGTACGAGCAGTACTTC
TRBV28	TRBJ2-7	NA	few	CASSLHSSSYEQYF	TGTGCCAGCAGTTTACACTCCTCATCCTACGAGCAGTACTTC
TRBV5-1	TRBJ2-7	NA	many	CASSSGPGVYEQYF	TGCGCCAGCAGCTCTGGCCCAGGGGTCTACGAGCAGTACTTC
TRBV12-3/TRBV12-4	TRBJ2-7	TRBD2	NA	CASSTWGLAGSSYEQYF	TGTGCCAGCAGCACGTGGGGGCTAGCGGGATCATCCTACGAGCAGTACTTC
TRBV5-5	TRBJ2-1	NA	few	CASSVGTPPAGNQFF	TGTGCCAGCAGCGTTGGGACACCCCCGGCGGGCAATCAGTTCTTC
TRBV27	TRBJ1-2	TRBD1	NA	CASTPGQGFGGYTF	TGTGCCAGCACACCGGGACAGGGGTTTGGTGGCTACACCTTC
TRBV12-3/TRBV12-4	TRBJ1-2	NA	NA	CASTTGLRLYGYTF	TGTGCCAGCACCACTGGGTTACGGCTGTATGGCTACACCTTC
TRBV3-1	TRBJ2-1	TRBD2	many	CASSQLRTSDEQFF	TGTGCCAGCAGCCAACTCCGGACTAGCGATGAGCAGTTCTTC
TRBV5-1	TRBJ2-7	NA	few	CASNYEQYF	TGCGCCAGCAACTACGAGCAGTACTTC
TRBV5-6	TRBJ2-1	NA	NA	CASSFIGLWGGPNNEQFF	TGTGCCAGCAGCTTTATTGGTCTCTGGGGGGGGCCGAACAATGAGCAGTTCTTC
TRBV7-2	TRBJ1-5	NA	NA	CASSSRTVPRGQPQHF	TGTGCCAGCAGCTCCCGGACAGTGCCTAGGGGTCAGCCCCAGCATTTT
TRBV11-1	TRBJ2-2	NA	NA	CASSRPGTAELFF	TGTGCCAGCAGCCGTCCCGGGACCGCAGAGCTGTTTTTT